This T cell receptor (beta chain) stems from a study of T cell repertoires and HLA-DP antigens. Across the study: Donors were two male and one female, aged 18-to-29 to 60-to-69. Points from the study as a whole: Pre-culture clonality, about 0.042, was far below sorted CD137+ clonality of about 0.4.

The CDR3 is 18 residues long. Germline-derived CDR1 and CDR2 are MGHDK and SYGVNS. V trimming: 4 bases; J trimming: 1 base; junction bases outside the gene matches: 15. Measured with immunoSEQ multiplex PCR; TCRdb has only the in-frame clones, and not every one. The table records about 73,000 clones, about 80% of them present only once. About this clone itself: The antigen is undetermined.

Sequenced: CD4+ T cells from PBMCs. This sequence originates from a man aged 55 to 70 in good health and CMV-seronegative. J is TRBJ1-1 and V is TRBV25-1; 7 positions agree with TRBD1. CDR3 residues: CASSGSSTGLKRNTEAFF. The CDR3 nucleotides read TGTGCCAGCAGTGGATCATCGACAGGGTTGAAAAGGAACACTGAAGCTTTCTTT.